This record covers a single TCR beta chain. Its cognate antigen is unknown. The data stem from a study of cytomegalovirus exposure and HLA in healthy donors. Broader study findings: Earlier analysis found most TCR beta V segments productive about 87% or about 30% of the time.

In germline, CDR1 is SGHRS, CDR2 YFSETQ. The ends were cut back, 0 bases at V and 2 bases at J, with 7 bases in the middle. CDR3 length equals 14 residues. PCR was performed using 60 Vbeta and 13 Jbeta primers. Produced via immunoSEQ multiplex PCR; TCRdb's table is partial and in-frame only. The sample records 170,000 or so clones, under 80% being singletons. J is TRBJ2-3 and V is TRBV5-1; D uncertain. Sequences were obtained from PBMCs. The TCR sequence derives from a woman younger than 45 in good health and CMV-seronegative. CDR3 amino acids: CASSLGVHTDTQYF. DNA of the CDR3: TGCGCCAGCAGCTTGGGTGTCCACACAGATACGCAGTATTTT.